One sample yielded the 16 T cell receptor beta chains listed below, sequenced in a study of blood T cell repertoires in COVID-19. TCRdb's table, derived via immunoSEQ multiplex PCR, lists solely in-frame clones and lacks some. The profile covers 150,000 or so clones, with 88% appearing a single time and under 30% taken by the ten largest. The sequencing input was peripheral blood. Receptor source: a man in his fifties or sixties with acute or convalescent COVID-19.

DNA of the CDR3: TGCGCCAGCAGCTTGCTTCCCGGGAGCACAGATACGCAGTATTTT. Translating it yields CASSLLPGSTDTQYF. This sequence joins TRBV5-1 and TRBJ2-3; D is undetermined. The CDR3 is 15 amino acids. V was shortened by 1 base and J by 0 bases, with 9 bases between the two germline ends. Looked up from germline, CDR1 is SGHRS and CDR2 is YFSETQ.

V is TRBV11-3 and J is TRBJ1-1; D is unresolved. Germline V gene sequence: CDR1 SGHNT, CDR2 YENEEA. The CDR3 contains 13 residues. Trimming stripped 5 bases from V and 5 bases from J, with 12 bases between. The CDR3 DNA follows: TGTGCCAGCAGCCCCGGACTCCTGACTGAAGCTTTCTTT. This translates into CASSPGLLTEAFF.

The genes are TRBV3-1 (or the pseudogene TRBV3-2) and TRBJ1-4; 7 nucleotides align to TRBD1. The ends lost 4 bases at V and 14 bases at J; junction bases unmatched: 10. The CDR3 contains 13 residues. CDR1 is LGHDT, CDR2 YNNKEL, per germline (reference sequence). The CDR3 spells CASSPGTDSSLFF. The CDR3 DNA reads TGTGCCAGCAGCCCAGGGACAGACAGTTCCCTGTTTTTT.

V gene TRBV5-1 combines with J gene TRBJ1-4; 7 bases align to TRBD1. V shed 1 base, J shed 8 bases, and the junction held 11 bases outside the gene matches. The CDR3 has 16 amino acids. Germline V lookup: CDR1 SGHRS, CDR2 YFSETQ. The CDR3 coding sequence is TGCGCCAGCAGCTTGCCCGGACAGGCCTTAGCCGAAAAACTGTTTTTT. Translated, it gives CASSLPGQALAEKLFF.

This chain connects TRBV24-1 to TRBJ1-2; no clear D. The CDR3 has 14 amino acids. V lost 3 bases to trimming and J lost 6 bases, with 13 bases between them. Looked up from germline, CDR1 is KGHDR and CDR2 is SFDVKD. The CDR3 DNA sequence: TGTGCCACCAGTGATGCAGCGACCTCAAATGGCTACACCTTC. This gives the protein CATSDAATSNGYTF.

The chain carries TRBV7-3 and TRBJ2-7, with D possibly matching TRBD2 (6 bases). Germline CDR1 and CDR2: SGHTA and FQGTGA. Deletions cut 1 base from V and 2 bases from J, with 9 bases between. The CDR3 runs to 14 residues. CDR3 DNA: TGTGCCAGCAGCTTAAATAGCGGCCCCTACGAGCAGTACTTC. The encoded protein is CASSLNSGPYEQYF.

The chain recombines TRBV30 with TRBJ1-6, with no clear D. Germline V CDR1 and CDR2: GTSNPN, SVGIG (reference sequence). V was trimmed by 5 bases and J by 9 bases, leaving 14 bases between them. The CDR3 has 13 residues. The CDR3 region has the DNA TGTGCCTGGGCCTCGAAGTCCGGTTCACCCCTCCACTTT. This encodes CAWASKSGSPLHF.

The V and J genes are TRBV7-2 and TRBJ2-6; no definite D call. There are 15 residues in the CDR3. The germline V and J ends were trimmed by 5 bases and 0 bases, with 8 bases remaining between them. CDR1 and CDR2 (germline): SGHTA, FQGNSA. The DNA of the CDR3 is TGTGCCAGCAGCGAGCACCCCTCTGGGGCCAACGTCCTGACTTTC. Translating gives CASSEHPSGANVLTF.

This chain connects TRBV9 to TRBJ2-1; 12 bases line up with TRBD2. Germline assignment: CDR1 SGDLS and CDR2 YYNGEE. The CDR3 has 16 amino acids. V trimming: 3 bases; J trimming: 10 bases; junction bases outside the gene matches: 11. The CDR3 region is CASSGLLAGGPGEQFF. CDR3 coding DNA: TGTGCCAGCAGCGGACTCCTAGCGGGGGGGCCAGGGGAGCAGTTCTTC.

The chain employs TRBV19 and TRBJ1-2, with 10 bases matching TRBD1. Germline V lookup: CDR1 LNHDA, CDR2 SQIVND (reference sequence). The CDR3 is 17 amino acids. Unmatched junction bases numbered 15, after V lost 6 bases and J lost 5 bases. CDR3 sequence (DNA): TGTGCCAGTAGCGTCGAGCCCCCGGGACAGGGGATATATGGCTACACCTTC. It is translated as CASSVEPPGQGIYGYTF.

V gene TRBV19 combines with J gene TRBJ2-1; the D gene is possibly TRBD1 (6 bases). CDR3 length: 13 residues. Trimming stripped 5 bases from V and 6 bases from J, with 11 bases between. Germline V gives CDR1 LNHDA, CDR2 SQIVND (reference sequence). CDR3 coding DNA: TGTGCCAGTAGTGTCCGGGACACCAATGAGCAGTTCTTC. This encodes CASSVRDTNEQFF.

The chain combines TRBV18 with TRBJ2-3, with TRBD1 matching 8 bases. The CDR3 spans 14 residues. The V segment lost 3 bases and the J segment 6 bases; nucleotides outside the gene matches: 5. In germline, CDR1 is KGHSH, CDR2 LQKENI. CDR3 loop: CASSPGDRGDTQYF. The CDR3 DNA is TGTGCCAGCTCACCGGGAGACAGGGGTGATACGCAGTATTTT.

CDR3 in amino acids: CASSLLNRGETQYF. The CDR3 coding sequence is TGTGCCAGCAGCTTATTAAACAGGGGAGAGACCCAGTACTTC. The chain couples TRBV5-5 to TRBJ2-5; TRBD1 aligns across 7 bases. Germline CDR1 reads SGHKS; CDR2 reads YYEKEE (reference sequence). Unmatched junction bases numbered 5, after V lost 2 bases and J lost 4 bases. The length of the CDR3 is 14 residues.

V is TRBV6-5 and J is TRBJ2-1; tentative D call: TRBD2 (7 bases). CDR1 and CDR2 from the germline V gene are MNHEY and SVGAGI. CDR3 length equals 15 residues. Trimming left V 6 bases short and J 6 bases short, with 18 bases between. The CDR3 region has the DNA TGTGCCAGCAGAGTCTCCCAGGGAGGGGGCAATGAGCAGTTCTTC. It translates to CASRVSQGGGNEQFF.

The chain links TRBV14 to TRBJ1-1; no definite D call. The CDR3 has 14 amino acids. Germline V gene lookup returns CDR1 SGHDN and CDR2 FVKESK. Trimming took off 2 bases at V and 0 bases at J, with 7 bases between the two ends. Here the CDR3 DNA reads TGTGCCAGCAGCCAACACCGGTTGAACACTGAAGCTTTCTTT. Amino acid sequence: CASSQHRLNTEAFF.

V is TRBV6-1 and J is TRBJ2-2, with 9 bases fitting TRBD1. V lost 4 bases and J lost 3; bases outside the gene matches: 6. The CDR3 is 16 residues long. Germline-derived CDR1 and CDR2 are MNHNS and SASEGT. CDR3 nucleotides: TGTGCCAGCAGTGCACCGGGACAGGGTGACACCGGGGAGCTGTTTTTT. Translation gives CASSAPGQGDTGELFF.